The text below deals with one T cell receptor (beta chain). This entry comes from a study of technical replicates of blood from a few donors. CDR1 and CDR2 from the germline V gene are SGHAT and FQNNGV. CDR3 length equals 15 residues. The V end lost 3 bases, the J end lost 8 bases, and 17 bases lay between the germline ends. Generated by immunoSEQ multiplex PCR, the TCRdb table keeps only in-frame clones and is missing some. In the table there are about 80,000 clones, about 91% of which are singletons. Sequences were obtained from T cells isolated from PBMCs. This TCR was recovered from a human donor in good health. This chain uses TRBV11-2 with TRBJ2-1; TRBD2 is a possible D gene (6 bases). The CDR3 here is CASSLSGYPIDEQFF. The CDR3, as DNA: TGTGCCAGCAGCTTGAGCGGGTACCCTATAGATGAGCAGTTCTTC.